The 9 T cell receptor beta chains given below trace back to one sample, sequenced in a study of graft-versus-host responses after intestinal transplantation. Clones were sequenced by immunoSEQ multiplex PCR, and TCRdb holds only the in-frame ones, with some missing. The sample contains approximately 90,000 clones, about nine tenths of which appear only once. No antigen is known for these receptors. The sequencing here drew on unstimulated CD4+ T cells sorted from spleen or lymph node cells, taken before transplant. These receptors came from a human donor who was the organ donor for an intestinal transplant.

This clone was picked up a small number of times. The V gene is TRBV29-1, the J gene TRBJ2-1, with D maybe TRBD2 (6 bases). The CDR3 runs 14 residues. Germline loops: CDR1 SQVTM, CDR2 ANQGSEA. Trimming took off 5 bases at V and 0 bases at J, with 11 bases between the two ends. CDR3 protein: CSVWGGNSYNEQFF. For the CDR3, the DNA is TGCAGCGTTTGGGGCGGGAACTCCTACAATGAGCAGTTCTTC.

The chain combines TRBV11-3 with TRBJ2-7; 8 bases match TRBD2. Germline assignment: CDR1 SGHNT and CDR2 YENEEA. The CDR3 is 13 amino acids. With V trimmed by 5 bases and J by 9 bases, 9 bases remained unmatched. CDR3 residues: CASSKLGGAMQYF. CDR3 nucleotides: TGTGCCAGCAGCAAACTCGGGGGGGCGATGCAGTACTTC.

The chain uses TRBV29-1 and TRBJ1-1, with unresolved D. Germline CDR1 and CDR2: SQVTM and ANQGSEA. Trimming took off 8 bases at V and 6 bases at J, with 16 bases between the two ends. The CDR3 totals 12 residues. This chain's CDR3 is CSTSPREAEAFF. The CDR3 region has the DNA TGCAGCACAAGCCCCCGGGAGGCTGAAGCTTTCTTT.

This chain connects TRBV11-2 to TRBJ2-1, with TRBD2 matching 13 bases. V was clipped by 0 bases and J by 10 bases; unmatched bases: 0. Germline CDR1 and CDR2: SGHAT and FQNNGV. This CDR3 has 14 amino acids. This CDR3 is CASSLEGLAGEQFF. The CDR3 DNA sequence: TGTGCCAGCAGCTTAGAGGGACTAGCGGGAGAGCAGTTCTTC.

For the CDR3, the DNA is TGTGCCAGCAGCAAAAGGCAGGGGGCTTTTTGGGCCAACGTCCTGACTTTC. Protein: CASSKRQGAFWANVLTF. The J gene is TRBJ2-6, the V gene TRBV21-1; TRBD1 reflects the table's D call only, with no check against the DNA. TRBV21-1 is a pseudogene. The CDR3 length is 17 residues.

The V and J genes are TRBV7-9 and TRBJ1-2, with 9 positions matching TRBD1. The CDR3 length is 16 residues. Germline V gene sequence: CDR1 SEHNR, CDR2 FQNEAQ (reference sequence). The V segment lost 0 bases and the J segment 6 bases; nucleotides outside the gene matches: 8. CDR3 sequence (DNA): TGTGCCAGCAGCTTAGCGGGGATGGGACAGGGAGATGGCTACACCTTC. Its translation: CASSLAGMGQGDGYTF.

The chain is built from TRBV30 and TRBJ1-2; a weak D match, TRBD1 (6 bases). V was trimmed by 3 bases and J by 7 bases, leaving 15 bases between them. Germline values: CDR1 GTSNPN, CDR2 SVGIG (reference sequence). The CDR3 has 13 amino acids. CDR3 residues: CAWRGTGISGYTF. The CDR3, as DNA: TGTGCCTGGAGGGGAACAGGGATCTCTGGCTACACCTTC. Full variable domain (rest looked up from reference TRBV30 and TRBJ1-2): SQTIHQWPATLVQPVGSPLSLECTVEGTSNPNLYWYRQAAGRGLQLLFYSVGIGQISSEVPQNLSASRPQDRQFILSSKKLLLSDSGFYLCAWRGTGISGYTFGSGTRLTVV.

V and J are TRBV7-2 and TRBJ2-1; 8 bases are shared with TRBD2. V lost 1 base to trimming and J lost 4 bases; unmatched junction nucleotides: 3. The length of the CDR3 is 15 residues. In germline, CDR1 is SGHTA, CDR2 FQGNSA. CDR3 residues: CASSLGGGLYNEQFF. In DNA form, the CDR3 reads TGTGCCAGCAGCTTAGGCGGGGGGTTGTACAATGAGCAGTTCTTC.

This clone was counted once. The gene calls are TRBV9 and TRBJ2-3; 7 bases are shared with TRBD2. The CDR3 has 17 residues. Germline loops: CDR1 SGDLS, CDR2 YYNGEE. Losses at the gene ends were 0 bases for V and 1 base for J; bases not matched to a gene: 8. Here the CDR3 reads CASSVGTDSGGTDTQYF. The CDR3 DNA sequence: TGTGCCAGCAGCGTAGGGACTGACAGCGGGGGCACAGATACGCAGTATTTT.